The 23 T cell receptor beta chains below were found in one sample sequenced in a study of Ad26.COV2.S vaccination and SARS-CoV-2 variants (dated by TCRdb to 2020 to 2022). The label giving this sample's treatment or condition can be read as: about 20 received Ad26.COV2.S at low or high dose, single or two shots; several received placebo; per-sample allocation not given. For vaccine and placebo recipients, the sequenced repertoires came from samples collected on day 63 after the first injection. Library prep was done by the immunoSEQ multiplex PCR assay. TCRdb obtained this table from immuneACCESS and retained in-frame rearrangements with V and J assigned. These tables miss some clones; where compared with another copy, unresolved V genes account for less than half of the shortfall, and the remainder is unexplained. This sample holds roughly 330,000 clones; approximately 87% were observed only once. The ten biggest clones cover about 5% of the sample.

The sequencing used peripheral blood, collected in a trial of Ad26.COV2.S vaccine versus placebo. The receptors derive from a person between 18 and 59 years old who received the Ad26.COV2.S COVID-19 vaccine or a placebo.

V gene TRBV19 combines with J gene TRBJ2-1; 13 bases agree with TRBD2. V dropped 1 base and J dropped 6; count of bases not matched to a gene: 0. CDR1 and CDR2 from the germline V gene are LNHDA and SQIVND (reference sequence). The CDR3 is 15 residues long. CDR3 sequence reads: CASSIGTSGGNEQFF. Here the CDR3 DNA reads TGTGCCAGTAGTATAGGGACTAGCGGGGGCAATGAGCAGTTCTTC.

The genes are TRBV18 and TRBJ1-1; TRBD1 matches at 10 bases. V was clipped by 3 bases and J by 6 bases; unmatched bases: 10. CDR1 KGHSH and CDR2 LQKENI come from the germline V gene. This CDR3 region has 16 residues. CDR3 in DNA: TGTGCCAGCTCACCCCCCACCCCCGGACAGGGGGCTGAAGCTTTCTTT. This codes for CASSPPTPGQGAEAFF.

In this sample, this clone turned up many times. This chain connects TRBV4-2 to TRBJ1-3, with 9 positions matching TRBD1. After removal of 3 bases from V and 7 bases from J, the junction contained 7 bases not matched to a gene. The CDR3 covers 15 residues. Germline assignment: CDR1 LGHNA and CDR2 YNFKEQ. The CDR3 here is CASSQDRGESNTIYF. The CDR3 nucleotides read TGTGCCAGCAGCCAGGACAGGGGAGAGAGTAACACCATATATTTT.

This clone was detected only once. The genes are TRBV28 and TRBJ1-1; 8 bases map to TRBD1. The CDR3 extends over 16 amino acids. J was trimmed by 0 bases and V by 6 bases; bases with no gene match: 9. CDR1 and CDR2 (germline): MDHEN, SYDVKM. CDR3 nucleotide sequence: TGTGCCAGCAGCTATATCGGACAGGGAATGAACACTGAAGCTTTCTTT. Translation: CASSYIGQGMNTEAFF. The full variable domain, with the rest looked up from reference TRBV28 and TRBJ1-1, is DVKVTQSSRYLVKRTGEKVFLECVQDMDHENMFWYRQDPGLGLRLIYFSYDVKMKEKGDIPEGYSVSREKKERFSLILESASTNQTSMYLCASSYIGQGMNTEAFFGQGTRLTVV.

The genes are TRBV7-9 and TRBJ2-1; no reliable D call. The V end was cut by 2 bases, the J end by 1 base, with 9 bases between. Germline CDR1 and CDR2: SEHNR and FQNEAQ (reference sequence). The CDR3 is made up of 15 amino acids. The CDR3 loop is CASSLPSLSYNEQFF. Written as DNA, the CDR3 is TGTGCCAGCAGCTTACCCTCACTTTCCTACAATGAGCAGTTCTTC.

The chain employs TRBV19 and TRBJ2-7; TRBD2 matches at 10 bases. Germline V gives CDR1 LNHDA, CDR2 SQIVND (reference sequence). V trimming: 6 bases; J trimming: 5 bases; junction bases outside the gene matches: 4. The CDR3 is made up of 13 amino acids. CDR3 loop: CASSERGGNEQYF. The CDR3, as DNA: TGTGCCAGTAGCGAGCGGGGGGGCAACGAGCAGTACTTC.

This chain connects TRBV16 to TRBJ1-1; no firm D call. The CDR3 totals 15 residues. The V gene's germline CDR1 is KGHSY and CDR2 FQNENV. With 4 bases removed from V and 5 bases from J, the gap between germline ends came to 17 bases. The CDR3 region has the DNA TGTGCCAGCAGCCCCCAAAATCGGGGTGGGACTGAAGCTTTCTTT. As protein: CASSPQNRGGTEAFF.

The V and J genes are TRBV27 and TRBJ1-2; TRBD1 might be the D (5 bases). Germline assignment: CDR1 MNHEY and CDR2 SMNVEV (reference sequence). The CDR3 runs to 15 residues. The V end was cut by 8 bases, the J end by 7 bases, with 23 bases between. The CDR3 sequence is CASGHRAANRRGYTF. In nucleotides, the CDR3 is TGTGCCAGCGGACACCGGGCGGCAAACCGTCGTGGCTACACCTTC.

The chain couples TRBV10-3 to TRBJ1-5, with no clear D. This CDR3 has 16 amino acids. Trimming took 0 bases from V and 7 from J, leaving 16 bases between them. The germline gives CDR1 ENHRY, CDR2 SYGVKD. Written as DNA, the CDR3 is TGTGCCATCAGTGAGTCAAAACTAGGGAAAGGACAGCCCCAGCATTTT. Translated: CAISESKLGKGQPQHF.

The chain has TRBV7-6 and TRBJ2-3, with a weak D call TRBD2 (5 bases). Trimming took 5 bases from V and 1 from J, leaving 13 bases between them. The CDR3 runs 15 residues. CDR1 and CDR2 from the germline V gene are SGHVS and FNYEAQ. The CDR3 region is CASSRGDRGTDTQYF. Here the CDR3 DNA reads TGTGCCAGCAGCCGGGGTGATAGAGGCACAGATACGCAGTATTTT.

This rearrangement joins TRBV28 to TRBJ1-3; weak D call: TRBD1 (5 bases). The V gene's germline CDR1 is MDHEN and CDR2 SYDVKM. Deletions cut 5 bases from V and 4 bases from J, with 21 bases between. This CDR3 has 17 amino acids. In DNA form, the CDR3 reads TGTGCCAGCAGTCCCGGGACGGCTCTTTTCGAAGGAAACACCATATATTTT. This gives the protein CASSPGTALFEGNTIYF.

V gene TRBV11-2 combines with J gene TRBJ1-4, with 9 bases fitting TRBD1. Germline CDR1 and CDR2: SGHAT and FQNNGV. This CDR3 spans 14 amino acids. V shed 3 bases, J shed 7 bases, and the junction held 3 bases outside the gene matches. CDR3 amino acids: CASSFGTGSEKLFF. The CDR3 coding sequence is TGTGCCAGCAGCTTTGGGACAGGGAGTGAAAAACTGTTTTTT.

This clone came up once. The chain employs TRBV2 and TRBJ2-7; D might be TRBD1 (6 bases). The CDR3 sequence is 14 residues long. The germline V and J ends were trimmed by 10 bases and 0 bases, with 16 bases remaining between them. Germline V CDR1 and CDR2: SNHLY, FYNNEI. The CDR3 loop is CATKRQESSYEQYF. CDR3 in DNA: TGTGCCACGAAACGACAGGAGTCCTCCTACGAGCAGTACTTC.

The rearrangement links TRBV5-1 to TRBJ1-2; D uncertain. Germline CDR1 is SGHRS and CDR2 is YFSETQ. V was clipped by 0 bases and J by 5 bases, with 11 bases between them. This CDR3 has 14 residues. CDR3 amino acids: CASSLVCATYGYTF. For the CDR3, the DNA is TGCGCCAGCAGCTTGGTATGTGCCACTTATGGCTACACCTTC.

CDR3 DNA: TGCGCCAGCAGCCCCAGGTCGTTCCAAGAGACCCAGTACTTC. Protein product: CASSPRSFQETQYF. J is TRBJ2-5 and V is TRBV5-1; unclear D gene. Germline assignment: CDR1 SGHRS and CDR2 YFSETQ. Trimming took off 4 bases at V and 1 base at J, with 11 bases between the two ends. The CDR3 sequence is 14 residues long.

This chain uses TRBV2 with TRBJ1-4; TRBD1 might be the D (6 bases). The CDR3 extends over 19 amino acids. V lost 1 base and J lost 4, with 22 bases in between. From germline, CDR1 is SNHLY and CDR2 FYNNEI. The DNA for the CDR3 is TGTGCCAGCAGTGAAGAAGGGCTAAGGGGGGACATACTTAATGAAAAACTGTTTTTT. Residues: CASSEEGLRGDILNEKLFF.

This clone was seen once. V and J are TRBV4-3 and TRBJ2-7; maybe TRBD1 (6 bases). This CDR3 region has 16 residues. CDR1 is LGHNA and CDR2 is YSLEER in the germline V gene. V was cut by 2 bases and J by 6 bases, with 20 bases left in between. The DNA of the CDR3 is TGCGCCAGCAGCCAAAACAGGGACCCTCTAGGAGGCGAGCAGTACTTC. Protein sequence: CASSQNRDPLGGEQYF.

The genes are TRBV9 and TRBJ1-2; maybe TRBD1 (5 bases). The CDR3 contains 15 residues. The germline V gene encodes CDR1 SGDLS and CDR2 YYNGEE. Trimming shortened V by 1 base and J by 0 bases, and 10 bases separated the two germline ends. Here the CDR3 DNA reads TGTGCCAGCAGCGTAACCCAGACAGCTAACTATGGCTACACCTTC. Its protein product is CASSVTQTANYGYTF.

This chain links TRBV3-1 (or the pseudogene TRBV3-2) with TRBJ2-7; 7 nucleotides align to TRBD2. The CDR3 runs to 14 residues. V lost 3 bases, J lost 6 bases, and 8 bases stayed unmatched. Germline CDR1 LGHDT, CDR2 YNNKEL (reference sequence). The CDR3 region has the DNA TGTGCCAGCAGCCAGGGGGGGGGTCGGTTCGAGCAGTACTTC. It encodes CASSQGGGRFEQYF.

The chain recombines TRBV19 with TRBJ1-2; D is unclear. Germline lookup yields CDR1 LNHDA and CDR2 SQIVND (reference sequence). Trimming pared 3 bases from V and 3 bases from J, leaving 11 bases between. There are 14 residues in the CDR3. This chain's CDR3 is CASSIRAAYYGYTF. The CDR3 DNA reads as TGTGCCAGTAGTATTCGGGCAGCCTACTATGGCTACACCTTC.

This chain uses TRBV30 with TRBJ2-1; D unclear. Germline CDR1 and CDR2: GTSNPN and SVGIG (reference sequence). V was trimmed by 0 bases and J by 8 bases, leaving 5 bases between them. This CDR3 contains 11 residues. CDR3 loop: CAWSVLDEQFF. CDR3 DNA sequence: TGTGCCTGGAGTGTATTAGATGAGCAGTTCTTC.

This rearrangement joins TRBV19 to TRBJ2-3; TRBD1 agrees at 7 bases. The CDR3 totals 17 residues. Looked up from germline, CDR1 is LNHDA and CDR2 is SQIVND (reference sequence). After removal of 8 bases from V and 0 bases from J, the junction contained 14 bases not matched to a gene. The CDR3 sequence is CASLDKNRGPSTDTQYF. The CDR3 DNA reads as TGTGCCAGTCTCGACAAAAACAGGGGCCCTAGCACAGATACGCAGTATTTT.

The genes are TRBV28 and TRBJ2-1; D possibly corresponds to TRBD1 (6 bases). Trimming took off 10 bases at V and 3 bases at J, with 16 bases between the two ends. The V gene's germline CDR1 is MDHEN and CDR2 SYDVKM. The CDR3 covers 14 residues. This CDR3 is CATLPGQYYNEQFF. CDR3 sequence (DNA): TGTGCCACCCTCCCGGGACAATACTACAATGAGCAGTTCTTC.